These 24 T cell receptor beta chains share one sample of origin, sequenced in a study of T cells after somatic rescue of genetic block. Produced via immunoSEQ multiplex PCR; TCRdb's table is partial and in-frame only. The table has about 88,000 clones, about 87% seen once; the top ten hold around 1.6%. The material sequenced was peripheral blood mononuclear cells (PBMCs). The receptors derive from a woman younger than 30.

The J gene is TRBJ1-5, the V gene TRBV6-5, with TRBD1 as a possible D gene (5 bases). Trimming shortened V by 6 bases and J by 2 bases, and 14 bases separated the two germline ends. The CDR3 spans 15 residues. Looked up from germline, CDR1 is MNHEY and CDR2 is SVGAGI. The CDR3 region is CASSPDTFGNQPQHF. The CDR3 DNA is TGTGCCAGCAGCCCGGACACCTTTGGCAATCAGCCCCAGCATTTT.

V is TRBV4-1 and J is TRBJ2-7; 9 bases are a match to TRBD2. The CDR3 runs 14 residues. The germline V gene has CDR1 MGHRA and CDR2 YSYEKL. J was trimmed by 2 bases and V by 3 bases; bases with no gene match: 2. In DNA, the CDR3 is TGCGCCAGCAGCCACGGCGGGAGGGCCTACGAGCAGTACTTC. Translating it yields CASSHGGRAYEQYF.

The chain combines TRBV29-1 with TRBJ2-5, with TRBD1 as a possible D gene (6 bases). The V and J ends lost 1 base and 2 bases respectively, with 14 bases between them. In germline, CDR1 is SQVTM, CDR2 ANQGSEA. The CDR3 length is 15 residues. In DNA, the CDR3 is TGCAGCGTTGAAGTCTTAGGACAGATACAAGAGACCCAGTACTTC. It codes for CSVEVLGQIQETQYF.

In this sample, this clone turned up once. The chain joins TRBV28 to TRBJ2-3; 11 bases are shared with TRBD2. The V gene's germline CDR1 is MDHEN and CDR2 SYDVKM. This CDR3 has 13 amino acids. The CDR3 DNA sequence: TGTGGCCTAGCGGGAGGAGGGTCAGATACGCAGTATTTT. It is translated as CGLAGGGSDTQYF.

The rearrangement joins TRBV27 to TRBJ1-1; D remains unclear. The CDR3 is made up of 14 amino acids. The germline CDR1 and CDR2 sequences are MNHEY and SMNVEV (reference sequence). V was pared by 5 bases and J by 4 bases, with 14 bases between. The CDR3 loop is CASSDEGLGTEAFF. CDR3 sequence (DNA): TGTGCCAGCAGTGACGAGGGCCTCGGCACTGAAGCTTTCTTT.

The chain combines TRBV7-2 with TRBJ1-1; 10 bases map to TRBD1. Germline loops: CDR1 SGHTA, CDR2 FQGNSA. J lost 4 bases, V lost 6 bases, and 11 bases had no gene match. The CDR3 runs to 16 residues. CDR3 sequence reads: CASSYRQGAVGTEAFF. The DNA of the CDR3 is TGTGCCAGCAGTTACCGACAGGGGGCCGTCGGCACTGAAGCTTTCTTT.

V is TRBV29-1 and J is TRBJ1-3; D is uncertain. The CDR3 covers 16 residues. Germline V CDR1 and CDR2: SQVTM, ANQGSEA. Between the trimmed V and J ends, which lost 0 bases and 2 bases, there was a span of 14 bases. The CDR3 DNA sequence: TGCAGCGTTGAAGATCTTTCAGTCCTCCCTGGAAACACCATATATTTT. Translation: CSVEDLSVLPGNTIYF.

The gene calls are TRBV4-1 and TRBJ1-3, with D perhaps matching TRBD1 (6 bases). V was trimmed by 4 bases and J by 2 bases, leaving 24 bases between them. The CDR3 consists of 19 residues. The V gene's germline CDR1 is MGHRA and CDR2 YSYEKL. The CDR3 protein is CASSLTIGQAGAPGNTIYF. CDR3 DNA: TGCGCCAGCAGCCTAACCATTGGGCAAGCAGGGGCGCCTGGAAACACCATATATTTT.

The gene calls are TRBV9 and TRBJ1-2; unclear D gene. The V gene's germline CDR1 is SGDLS and CDR2 YYNGEE. The CDR3 runs to 13 residues. V lost 2 bases, J lost 8 bases, and 13 bases lay in between. CDR3 in amino acids: CASSVWVDWGYTF. CDR3 coding DNA: TGTGCCAGCAGCGTCTGGGTGGATTGGGGCTACACCTTC.

About this clone itself: Other nucleotide sequences in the sample specify the same CDR3. The V gene is TRBV6-4, the J gene TRBJ2-3; 9 bases match TRBD2. V trimming: 3 bases; J trimming: 0 bases; junction bases outside the gene matches: 1. This CDR3 comprises 15 residues. Germline V gene lookup returns CDR1 MRHNA and CDR2 SNTAGT. CDR3 sequence: CASSDSGGSTDTQYF. The CDR3, as DNA: TGTGCCAGCAGTGATAGCGGGGGTAGCACAGATACGCAGTATTTT.

The rearrangement uses TRBV5-1 and TRBJ1-1; D not resolved. Looked up from germline, CDR1 is SGHRS and CDR2 is YFSETQ. This CDR3 contains 15 residues. The V and J ends lost 2 bases and 2 bases respectively, with 13 bases between them. Here the CDR3 DNA reads TGCGCCAGCAGCTTTAGACCGGGCGTTAACACTGAAGCTTTCTTT. This gives the protein CASSFRPGVNTEAFF.

This chain links TRBV5-4 with TRBJ2-1; the match to TRBD2 covers 9 bases. This CDR3 spans 15 amino acids. After removal of 2 bases from V and 5 bases from J, the junction contained 5 bases not matched to a gene. Germline assignment: CDR1 SGHNT and CDR2 YYREEE (reference sequence). This CDR3 is CASSFWASGDNEQFF. The CDR3 DNA reads as TGTGCCAGCAGCTTCTGGGCTAGCGGGGACAATGAGCAGTTCTTC.

The CDR3 DNA sequence: TGTGCCAGCAGCGGAGCCTTTCCCGGACTAGCGGGATCTGGCGGGGAGCTGTTTTTT. Translated: CASSGAFPGLAGSGGELFF. V and J are TRBV9 and TRBJ2-2; 12 bases align to TRBD2. The CDR3 extends over 19 amino acids. V lost 3 bases to trimming and J lost 7 bases; unmatched junction nucleotides: 16. The germline V gene has CDR1 SGDLS and CDR2 YYNGEE.

This rearrangement joins TRBV5-1 to TRBJ2-5; D unresolved. The CDR3 runs to 11 residues. V was pared by 6 bases and J by 4 bases, with 7 bases between. Germline assignment: CDR1 SGHRS and CDR2 YFSETQ. Written as DNA, the CDR3 is TGCGCCAGCAACTATAGAGAGACCCAGTACTTC. Translating gives CASNYRETQYF.

The rearrangement joins TRBV6-6 to TRBJ1-5, with D possibly matching TRBD1 (5 bases). V shed 7 bases and J shed 3 bases, with 16 bases lying between them. CDR1 and CDR2 (germline): MNHNY, SVGAGI (reference sequence). This CDR3 is built from 15 residues. CDR3 in DNA: TGTGCCAGCATTAGGTGGCAGGGTGACAATCAGCCCCAGCATTTT. It encodes CASIRWQGDNQPQHF.

The CDR3 is CASIGPSDSPRSNQPQHF. For the CDR3, the DNA is TGTGCCAGTATAGGCCCGTCGGACAGCCCGAGGAGCAATCAGCCCCAGCATTTT. The chain combines TRBV19 with TRBJ1-5, with a weak D call TRBD1 (6 bases). V lost 7 bases to trimming and J lost 1 base, with 23 bases between them. The CDR3 is 18 residues long. Germline CDR1 LNHDA, CDR2 SQIVND (reference sequence).

This clone was counted only a few times. The V call is TRBV27, the J call TRBJ1-5; a possible D gene is TRBD1 (5 bases). Between the trimmed V and J ends, which lost 0 bases and 9 bases, there was a span of 9 bases. The CDR3 extends over 13 amino acids. CDR1 and CDR2 from the germline V gene are MNHEY and SMNVEV (reference sequence). CDR3 sequence (DNA): TGTGCCAGCAGTTTATCCGATAGGGGGCCCCAGCATTTT. It translates to CASSLSDRGPQHF.

This clone was picked up one time. The CDR3, as DNA: TGTGCCAGCAGTCCAGGTTACACTGAAGCTTTCTTT. Translating gives CASSPGYTEAFF. J is TRBJ1-1 and V is TRBV6-5; D not certain. V was pared by 5 bases and J by 3 bases, with 7 bases between. CDR1 and CDR2 from the germline V gene are MNHEY and SVGAGI. The CDR3 spans 12 residues.

Here the CDR3 DNA reads TGTGCCAGCAGTTTCCCCCCCGCCGGTTATGGCTACACCTTC. This encodes CASSFPPAGYGYTF. The rearrangement uses TRBV28 and TRBJ1-2, with unresolved D. The CDR3 loop spans 14 amino acids. The germline V and J ends were trimmed by 3 bases and 5 bases, with 13 bases remaining between them. Germline assignment: CDR1 MDHEN and CDR2 SYDVKM.

Turning to this clone: The same CDR3 arises from other DNA sequences in this sample as well. The chain has TRBV7-2 and TRBJ2-7; no firm D call. V lost 5 bases to trimming and J lost 3 bases, with 8 bases between them. Germline values: CDR1 SGHTA, CDR2 FQGNSA. This CDR3 has 12 residues. The DNA of the CDR3 is TGTGCCAGCAGCCCACCAGACTACGAGCAGTACTTC. Its translation is CASSPPDYEQYF.

The chain joins TRBV9 to TRBJ2-1; D is unclear. The CDR3 runs to 12 residues. Looked up from germline, CDR1 is SGDLS and CDR2 is YYNGEE. V lost 0 bases to trimming and J lost 6 bases, with 4 bases between them. CDR3 sequence: CASSVVSNEQFF. Written as DNA, the CDR3 is TGTGCCAGCAGCGTAGTTTCCAATGAGCAGTTCTTC.

The rearrangement uses TRBV28 and TRBJ2-7; 8 nucleotides agree with TRBD1. The ends lost 8 bases at V and 6 bases at J; junction bases unmatched: 12. Germline CDR1 reads MDHEN; CDR2 reads SYDVKM. The CDR3 loop spans 14 amino acids. The DNA for the CDR3 is TGTGCCAGCGGACCGGGACAGGTCCTCTTCGAGCAGTACTTC. Its translation: CASGPGQVLFEQYF.

The rearrangement links TRBV13 to TRBJ2-5; 11 positions agree with TRBD1. CDR1 is PRHDT, CDR2 FYEKMQ, per germline (reference sequence). The CDR3 has 20 residues. V shed 4 bases, J shed 0 bases, and the junction held 16 bases outside the gene matches. CDR3 nucleotides: TGTGCCAGCAGCTCTTGGACAGGGGGCTTCTCGCGGGAGTACCAAGAGACCCAGTACTTC. Translated, it gives CASSSWTGGFSREYQETQYF.

The J gene is TRBJ2-2, the V gene TRBV27; no clear D. Germline CDR1 MNHEY, CDR2 SMNVEV (reference sequence). Trimming pared 4 bases from V and 5 bases from J, leaving 17 bases between. CDR3 length equals 16 residues. The CDR3 region is CASSSSVLLGTGELFF. The DNA for the CDR3 is TGTGCCAGCAGTTCCTCCGTACTCCTGGGGACCGGGGAGCTGTTTTTT.